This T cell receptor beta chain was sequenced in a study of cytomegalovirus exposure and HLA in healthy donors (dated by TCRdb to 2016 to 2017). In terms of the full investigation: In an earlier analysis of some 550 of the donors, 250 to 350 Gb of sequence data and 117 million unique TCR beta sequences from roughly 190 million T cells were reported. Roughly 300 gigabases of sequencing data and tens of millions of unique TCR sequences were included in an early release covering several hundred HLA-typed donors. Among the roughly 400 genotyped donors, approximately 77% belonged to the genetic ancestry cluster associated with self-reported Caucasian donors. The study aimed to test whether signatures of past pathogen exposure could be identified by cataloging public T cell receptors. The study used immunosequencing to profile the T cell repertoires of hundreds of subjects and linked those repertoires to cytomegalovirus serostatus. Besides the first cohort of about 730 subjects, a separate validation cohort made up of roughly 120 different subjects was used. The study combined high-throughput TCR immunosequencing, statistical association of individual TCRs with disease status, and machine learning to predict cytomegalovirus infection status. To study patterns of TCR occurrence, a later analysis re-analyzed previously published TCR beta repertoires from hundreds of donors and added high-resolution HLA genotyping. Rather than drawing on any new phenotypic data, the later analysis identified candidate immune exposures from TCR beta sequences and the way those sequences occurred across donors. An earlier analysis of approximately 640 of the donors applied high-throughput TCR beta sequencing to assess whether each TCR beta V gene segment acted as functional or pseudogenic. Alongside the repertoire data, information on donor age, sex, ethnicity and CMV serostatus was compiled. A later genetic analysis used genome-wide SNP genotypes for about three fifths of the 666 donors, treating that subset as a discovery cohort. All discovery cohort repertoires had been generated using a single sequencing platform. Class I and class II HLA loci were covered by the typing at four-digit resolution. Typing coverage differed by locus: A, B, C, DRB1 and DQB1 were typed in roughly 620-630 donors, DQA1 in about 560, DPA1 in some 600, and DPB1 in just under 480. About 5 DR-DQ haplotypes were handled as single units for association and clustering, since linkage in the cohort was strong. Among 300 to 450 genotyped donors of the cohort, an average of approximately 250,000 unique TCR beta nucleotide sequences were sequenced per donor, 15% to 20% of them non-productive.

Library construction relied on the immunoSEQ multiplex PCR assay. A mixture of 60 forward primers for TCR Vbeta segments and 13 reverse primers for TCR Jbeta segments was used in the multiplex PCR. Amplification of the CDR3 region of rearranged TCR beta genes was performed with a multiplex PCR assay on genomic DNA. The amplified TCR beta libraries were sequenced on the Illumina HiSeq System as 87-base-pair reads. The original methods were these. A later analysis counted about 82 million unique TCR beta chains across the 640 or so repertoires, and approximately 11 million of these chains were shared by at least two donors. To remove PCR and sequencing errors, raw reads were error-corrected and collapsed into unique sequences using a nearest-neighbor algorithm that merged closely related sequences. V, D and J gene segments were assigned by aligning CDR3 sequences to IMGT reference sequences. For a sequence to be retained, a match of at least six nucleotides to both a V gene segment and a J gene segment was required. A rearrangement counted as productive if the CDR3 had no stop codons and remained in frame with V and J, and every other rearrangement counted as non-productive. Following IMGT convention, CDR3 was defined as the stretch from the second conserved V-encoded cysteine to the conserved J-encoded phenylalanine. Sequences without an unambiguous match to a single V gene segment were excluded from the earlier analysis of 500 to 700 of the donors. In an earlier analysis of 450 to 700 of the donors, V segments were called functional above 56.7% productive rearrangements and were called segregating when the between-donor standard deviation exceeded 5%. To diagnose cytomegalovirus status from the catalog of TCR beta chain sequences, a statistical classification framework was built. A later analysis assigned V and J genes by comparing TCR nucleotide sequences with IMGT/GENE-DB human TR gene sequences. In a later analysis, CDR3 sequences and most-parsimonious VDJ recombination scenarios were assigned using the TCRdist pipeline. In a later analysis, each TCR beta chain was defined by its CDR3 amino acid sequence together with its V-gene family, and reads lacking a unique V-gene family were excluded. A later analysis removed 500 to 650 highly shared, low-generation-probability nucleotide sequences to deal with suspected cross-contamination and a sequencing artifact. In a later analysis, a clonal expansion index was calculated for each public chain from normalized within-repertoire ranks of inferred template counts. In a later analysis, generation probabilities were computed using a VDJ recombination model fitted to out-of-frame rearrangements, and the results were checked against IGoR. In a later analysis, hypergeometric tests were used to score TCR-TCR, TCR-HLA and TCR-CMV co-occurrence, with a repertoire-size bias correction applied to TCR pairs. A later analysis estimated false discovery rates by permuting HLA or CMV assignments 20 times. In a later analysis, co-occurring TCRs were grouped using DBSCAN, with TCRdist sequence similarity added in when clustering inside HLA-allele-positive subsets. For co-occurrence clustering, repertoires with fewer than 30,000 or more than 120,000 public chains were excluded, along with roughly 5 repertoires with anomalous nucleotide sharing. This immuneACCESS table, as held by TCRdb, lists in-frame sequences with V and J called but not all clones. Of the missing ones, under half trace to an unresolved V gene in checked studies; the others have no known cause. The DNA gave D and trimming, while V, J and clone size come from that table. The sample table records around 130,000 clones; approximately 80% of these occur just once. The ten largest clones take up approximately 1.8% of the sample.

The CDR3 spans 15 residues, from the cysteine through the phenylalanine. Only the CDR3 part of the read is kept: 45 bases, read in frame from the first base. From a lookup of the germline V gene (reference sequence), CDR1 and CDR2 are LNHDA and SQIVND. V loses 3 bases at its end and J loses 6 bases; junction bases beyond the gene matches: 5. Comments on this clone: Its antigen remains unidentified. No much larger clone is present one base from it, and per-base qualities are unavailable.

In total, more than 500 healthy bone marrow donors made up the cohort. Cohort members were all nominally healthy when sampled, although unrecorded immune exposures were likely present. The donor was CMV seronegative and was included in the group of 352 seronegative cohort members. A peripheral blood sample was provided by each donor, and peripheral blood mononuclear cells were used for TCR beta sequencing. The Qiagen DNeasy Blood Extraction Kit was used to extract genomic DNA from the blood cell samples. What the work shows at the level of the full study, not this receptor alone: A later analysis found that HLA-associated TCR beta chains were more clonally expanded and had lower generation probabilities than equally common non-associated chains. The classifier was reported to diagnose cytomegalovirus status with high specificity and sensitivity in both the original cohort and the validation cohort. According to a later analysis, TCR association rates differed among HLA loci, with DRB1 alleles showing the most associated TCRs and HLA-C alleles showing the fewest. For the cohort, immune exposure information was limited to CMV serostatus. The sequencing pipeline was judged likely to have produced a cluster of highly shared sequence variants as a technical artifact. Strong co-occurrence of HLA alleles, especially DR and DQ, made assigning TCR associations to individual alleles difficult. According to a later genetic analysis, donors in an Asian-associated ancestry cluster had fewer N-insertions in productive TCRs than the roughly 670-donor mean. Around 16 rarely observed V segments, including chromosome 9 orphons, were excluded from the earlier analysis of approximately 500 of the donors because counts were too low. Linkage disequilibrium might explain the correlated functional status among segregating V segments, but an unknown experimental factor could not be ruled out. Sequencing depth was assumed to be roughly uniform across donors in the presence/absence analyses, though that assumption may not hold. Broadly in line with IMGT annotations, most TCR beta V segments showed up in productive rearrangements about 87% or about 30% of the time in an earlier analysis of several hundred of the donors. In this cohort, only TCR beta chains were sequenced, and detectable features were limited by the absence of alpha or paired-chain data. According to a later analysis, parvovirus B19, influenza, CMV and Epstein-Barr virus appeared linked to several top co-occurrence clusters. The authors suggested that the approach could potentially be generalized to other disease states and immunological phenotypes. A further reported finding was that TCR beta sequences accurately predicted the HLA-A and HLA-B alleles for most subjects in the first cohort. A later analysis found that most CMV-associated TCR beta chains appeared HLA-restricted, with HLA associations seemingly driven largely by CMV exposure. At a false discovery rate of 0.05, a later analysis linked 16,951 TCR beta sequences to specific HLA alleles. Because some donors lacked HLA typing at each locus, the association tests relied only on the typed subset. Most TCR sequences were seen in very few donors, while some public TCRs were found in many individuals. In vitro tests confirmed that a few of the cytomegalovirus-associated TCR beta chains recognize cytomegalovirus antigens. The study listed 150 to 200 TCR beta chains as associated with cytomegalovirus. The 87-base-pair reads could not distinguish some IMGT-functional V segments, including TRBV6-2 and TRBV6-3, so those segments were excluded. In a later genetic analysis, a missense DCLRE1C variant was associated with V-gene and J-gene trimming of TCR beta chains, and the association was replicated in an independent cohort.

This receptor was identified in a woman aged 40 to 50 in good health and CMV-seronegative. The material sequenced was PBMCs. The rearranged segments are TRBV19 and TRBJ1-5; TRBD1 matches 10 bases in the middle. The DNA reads TGTGCCAGTAGTATGGGGACAGGGGTTGGTCAGCCCCAGCATTTT. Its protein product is CASSMGTGVGQPQHF.